This T cell receptor beta chain was retrieved from a study of cytomegalovirus exposure and HLA in healthy donors. The study's findings and limits: TCR beta V- and J-gene trimming was later associated with a missense DCLRE1C variant.

As concerns this clone: Antigen unknown.

Primers for the PCR totalled 60 Vbeta and 13 Jbeta. Assay: immunoSEQ multiplex PCR; the TCRdb copy retains only in-frame clones and omits some. In the table there are roughly 100,000 clones, over 9.5% of which are singletons. The CDR3 is 16 residues long. The chain employs TRBV1 and TRBJ2-1; TRBD2, the D gene given by the table, was not confirmed from the DNA. TRBV1 is termed a pseudogene. The specimen sequenced was PBMCs. The sequence derives from a man in his forties in good health and CMV-seropositive. The CDR3 nucleotides are TGCACCAGCAGCTTACTAGCGGGAGGGCCCGAGGATGAGCAGTTCTTC. Protein product: CTSSLLAGGPEDEQFF.